This T cell receptor (beta chain) was sequenced for a study of cytotoxic CD8 clonotypes in ibrutinib-treated CLL. Study details: Patient counts were around 10 relapsed/refractory, about 15 treatment-naive and 17 to 18 IGHV unmutated.

The table came from immunoSEQ multiplex PCR; TCRdb's copy has only in-frame clones and leaves some out. The sample contains some 200,000 clones, about 72% of which appear only once. V was pared by 4 bases and J by 3 bases, with 18 bases between. CDR1 LNHDA and CDR2 SQIVND come from the germline V gene (reference sequence). The CDR3 covers 16 residues. The sample here was PBMCs, taken after 24 months of ibrutinib treatment. The sequence was collected from a human donor with chronic lymphocytic leukemia. This chain links TRBV19 with TRBJ1-1, with D hard to call. The CDR3 coding sequence is TGTGCCAGTAGTACCCGAAGAGGGAGTGGTGACACTGAAGCTTTCTTT. As protein: CASSTRRGSGDTEAFF.